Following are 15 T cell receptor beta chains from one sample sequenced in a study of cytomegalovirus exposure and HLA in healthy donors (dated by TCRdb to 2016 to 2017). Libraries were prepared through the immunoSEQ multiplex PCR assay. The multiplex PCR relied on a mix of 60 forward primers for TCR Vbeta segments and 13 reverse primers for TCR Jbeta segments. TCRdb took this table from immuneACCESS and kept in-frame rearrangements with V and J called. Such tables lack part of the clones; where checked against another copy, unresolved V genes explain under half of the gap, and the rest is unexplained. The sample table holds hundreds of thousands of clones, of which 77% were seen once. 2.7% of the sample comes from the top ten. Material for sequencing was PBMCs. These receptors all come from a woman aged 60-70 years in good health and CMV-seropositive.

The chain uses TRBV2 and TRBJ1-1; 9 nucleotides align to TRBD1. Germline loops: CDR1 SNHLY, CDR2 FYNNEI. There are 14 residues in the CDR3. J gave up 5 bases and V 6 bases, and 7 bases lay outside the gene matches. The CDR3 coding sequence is TGTGCCAGCAGCTCAACAGGGGGCTTTACTGAAGCTTTCTTT. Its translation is CASSSTGGFTEAFF.

Here the CDR3 reads CASSLAGGVHEQFF. The CDR3, as DNA: TGTGCCAGCAGCTTAGCGGGCGGGGTGCATGAGCAGTTCTTC. The rearrangement joins TRBV7-9 to TRBJ2-1, with D perhaps TRBD2 (6 bases). Trimming took 0 bases from V and 8 from J, leaving 11 bases between them. CDR3 length equals 14 residues. Germline V gene lookup returns CDR1 SEHNR and CDR2 FQNEAQ (reference sequence).

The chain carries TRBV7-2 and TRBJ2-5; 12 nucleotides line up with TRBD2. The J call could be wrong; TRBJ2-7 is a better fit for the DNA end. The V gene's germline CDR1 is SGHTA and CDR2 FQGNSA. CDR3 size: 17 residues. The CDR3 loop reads CASSLGGGLAGTYEQYF. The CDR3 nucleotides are TGTGCCAGCAGCTTAGGGGGAGGACTAGCGGGAACCTACGAGCAGTACTTC.

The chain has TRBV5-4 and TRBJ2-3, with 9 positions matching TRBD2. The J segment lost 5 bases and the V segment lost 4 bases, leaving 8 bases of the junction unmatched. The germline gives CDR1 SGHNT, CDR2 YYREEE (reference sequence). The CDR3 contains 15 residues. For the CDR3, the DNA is TGTGCCAGCAGCCCTGGGGCGGGGGGGCAAGATACGCAGTATTTT. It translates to CASSPGAGGQDTQYF.

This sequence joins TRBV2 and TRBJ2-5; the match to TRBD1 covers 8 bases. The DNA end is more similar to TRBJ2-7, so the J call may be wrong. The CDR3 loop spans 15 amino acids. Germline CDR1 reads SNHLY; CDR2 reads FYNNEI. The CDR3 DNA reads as TGTGCCAGCAACCTACGACAGGGGAAAGGCTACGAGCAGTACTTC. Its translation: CASNLRQGKGYEQYF.

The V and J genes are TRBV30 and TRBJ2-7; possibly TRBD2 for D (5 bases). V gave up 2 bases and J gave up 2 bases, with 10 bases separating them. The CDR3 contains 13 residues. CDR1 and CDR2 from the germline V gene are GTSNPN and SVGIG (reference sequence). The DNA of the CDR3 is TGTGCCTGGAGTTTGCGGGCTGCCTACGAGCAGTACTTC. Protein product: CAWSLRAAYEQYF. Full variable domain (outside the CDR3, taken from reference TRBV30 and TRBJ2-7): SQTIHQWPATLVQPVGSPLSLECTVEGTSNPNLYWYRQAAGRGLQLLFYSVGIGQISSEVPQNLSASRPQDRQFILSSKKLLLSDSGFYLCAWSLRAAYEQYFGPGTRLTVT.

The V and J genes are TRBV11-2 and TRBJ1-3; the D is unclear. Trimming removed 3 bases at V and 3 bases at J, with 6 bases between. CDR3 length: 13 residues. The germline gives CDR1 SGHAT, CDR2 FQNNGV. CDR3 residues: CASSFRGGNTIYF. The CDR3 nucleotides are TGTGCCAGCAGCTTCCGGGGTGGAAACACCATATATTTT.

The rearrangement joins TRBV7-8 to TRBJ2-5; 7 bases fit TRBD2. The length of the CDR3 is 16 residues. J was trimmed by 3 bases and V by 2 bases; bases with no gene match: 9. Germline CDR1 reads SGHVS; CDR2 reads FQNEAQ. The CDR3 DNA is TGTGCCAGCAGCTTATCTGGCGGGGGAGTTAAAGAGACCCAGTACTTC. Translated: CASSLSGGGVKETQYF.

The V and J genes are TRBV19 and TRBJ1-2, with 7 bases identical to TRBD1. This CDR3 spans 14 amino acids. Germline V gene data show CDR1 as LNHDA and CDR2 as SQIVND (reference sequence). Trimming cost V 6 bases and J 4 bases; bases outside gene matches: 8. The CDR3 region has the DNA TGTGCCAGTAGGACACAGGGGCAGGCCTATGGCTACACCTTC. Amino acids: CASRTQGQAYGYTF.

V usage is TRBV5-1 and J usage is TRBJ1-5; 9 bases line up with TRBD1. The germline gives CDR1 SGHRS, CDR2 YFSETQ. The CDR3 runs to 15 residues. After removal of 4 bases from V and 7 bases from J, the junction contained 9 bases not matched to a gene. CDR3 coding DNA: TGCGCCAGCAGCCTAACAGGGGGCGCAGAACAGCCCCAGCATTTT. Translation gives CASSLTGGAEQPQHF. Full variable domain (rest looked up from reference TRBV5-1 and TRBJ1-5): KAGVTQTPRYLIKTRGQQVTLSCSPISGHRSVSWYQQTPGQGLQFLFEYFSETQRNKGNFPGRFSGRQFSNSRSEMNVSTLELGDSALYLCASSLTGGAEQPQHFGDGTRLSIL.

CDR3 sequence (DNA): TGCAGCGCCGGACTAGCGGGGACGGCAGAGCAGTACTTC. The encoded protein is CSAGLAGTAEQYF. The V gene is TRBV29-1, the J gene TRBJ2-7; 12 bases map to TRBD2. The CDR3 has 13 amino acids. CDR1 and CDR2 from the germline V gene are SQVTM and ANQGSEA. V shed 7 bases and J 7 bases; nucleotides not matched to a gene: 8.

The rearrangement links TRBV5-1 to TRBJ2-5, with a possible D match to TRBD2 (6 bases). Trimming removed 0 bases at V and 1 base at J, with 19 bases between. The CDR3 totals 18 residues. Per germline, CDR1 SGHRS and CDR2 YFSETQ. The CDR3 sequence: CASSLANRDSLLQETQYF. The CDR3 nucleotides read TGCGCCAGCAGCTTGGCTAACCGGGACTCGCTGCTCCAAGAGACCCAGTACTTC.

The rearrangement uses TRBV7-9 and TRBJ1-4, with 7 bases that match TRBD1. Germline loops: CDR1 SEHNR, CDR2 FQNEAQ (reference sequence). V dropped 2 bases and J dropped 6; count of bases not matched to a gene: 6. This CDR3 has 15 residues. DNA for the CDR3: TGTGCCAGCAGCTTAAGGGGGCGCGGACATGAAAAACTGTTTTTT. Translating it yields CASSLRGRGHEKLFF.

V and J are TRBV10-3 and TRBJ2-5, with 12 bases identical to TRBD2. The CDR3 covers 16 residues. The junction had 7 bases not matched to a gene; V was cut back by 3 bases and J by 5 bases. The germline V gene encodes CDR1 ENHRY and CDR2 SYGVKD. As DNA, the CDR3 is TGTGCCATCAGTGACTCGACTAGCGGGGGTGGGGAGACCCAGTACTTC. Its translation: CAISDSTSGGGETQYF.

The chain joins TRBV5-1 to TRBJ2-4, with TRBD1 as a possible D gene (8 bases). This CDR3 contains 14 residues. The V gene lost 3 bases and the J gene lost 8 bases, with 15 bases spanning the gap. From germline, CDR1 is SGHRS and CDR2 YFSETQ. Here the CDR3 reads CASSSDRAGDIQYF. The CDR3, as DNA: TGCGCCAGCAGCTCGGACAGGGCGGGGGACATTCAGTACTTC.